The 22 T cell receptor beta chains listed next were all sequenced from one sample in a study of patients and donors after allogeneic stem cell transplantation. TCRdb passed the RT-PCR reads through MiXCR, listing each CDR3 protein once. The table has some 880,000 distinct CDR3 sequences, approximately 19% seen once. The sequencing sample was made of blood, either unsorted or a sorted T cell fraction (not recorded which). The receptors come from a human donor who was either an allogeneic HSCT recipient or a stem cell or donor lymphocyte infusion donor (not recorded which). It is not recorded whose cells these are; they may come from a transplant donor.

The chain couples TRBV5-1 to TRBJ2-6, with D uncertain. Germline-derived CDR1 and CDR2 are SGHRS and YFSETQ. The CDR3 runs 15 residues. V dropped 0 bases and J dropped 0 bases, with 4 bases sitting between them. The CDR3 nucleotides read TGCGCCAGCAGCTTGGATCTCTCTGGGGCCAACGTCCTGACTTTC. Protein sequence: CASSLDLSGANVLTF. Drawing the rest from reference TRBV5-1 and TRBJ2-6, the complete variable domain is KAGVTQTPRYLIKTRGQQVTLSCSPISGHRSVSWYQQTPGQGLQFLFEYFSETQRNKGNFPGRFSGRQFSNSRSEMNVSTLELGDSALYLCASSLDLSGANVLTFGAGSRLTVL.

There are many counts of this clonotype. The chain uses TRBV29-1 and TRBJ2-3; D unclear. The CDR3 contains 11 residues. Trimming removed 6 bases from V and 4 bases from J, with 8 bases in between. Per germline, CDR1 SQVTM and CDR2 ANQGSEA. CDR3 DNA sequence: TGCAGCGTGGTGCAGGCAGATACGCAGTATTTT. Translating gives CSVVQADTQYF.

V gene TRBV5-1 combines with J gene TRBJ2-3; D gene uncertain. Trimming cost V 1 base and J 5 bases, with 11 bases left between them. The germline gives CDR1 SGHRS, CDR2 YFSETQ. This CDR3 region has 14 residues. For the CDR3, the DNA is TGCGCCAGCAGCTTGACCAGTCCGGGAGATACGCAGTATTTT. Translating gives CASSLTSPGDTQYF.

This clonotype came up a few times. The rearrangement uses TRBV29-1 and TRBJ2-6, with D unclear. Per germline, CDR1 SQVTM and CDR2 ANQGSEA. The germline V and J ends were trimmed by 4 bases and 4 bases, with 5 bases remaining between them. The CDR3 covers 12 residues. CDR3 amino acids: CSVGSGANVLTF. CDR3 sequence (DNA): TGCAGCGTTGGTTCCGGGGCCAACGTCCTGACTTTC.

CDR3 amino acids: CASSRWAGGETQYF. The DNA for the CDR3 is TGTGCCAGCAGCAGGTGGGCGGGCGGAGAGACCCAGTACTTC. The chain carries TRBV7-2 and TRBJ2-5; D is perhaps TRBD2 (5 bases). This CDR3 contains 14 residues. Germline loops: CDR1 SGHTA, CDR2 FQGNSA. Trimming left V 5 bases short and J 4 bases short, with 14 bases between.

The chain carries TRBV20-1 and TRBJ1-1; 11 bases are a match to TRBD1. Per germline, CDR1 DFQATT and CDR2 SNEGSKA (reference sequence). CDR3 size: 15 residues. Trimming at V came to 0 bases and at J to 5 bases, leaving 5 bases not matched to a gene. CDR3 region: CSARDKGQGATEAFF. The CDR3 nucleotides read TGCAGTGCTAGAGATAAAGGACAGGGGGCAACTGAAGCTTTCTTT.

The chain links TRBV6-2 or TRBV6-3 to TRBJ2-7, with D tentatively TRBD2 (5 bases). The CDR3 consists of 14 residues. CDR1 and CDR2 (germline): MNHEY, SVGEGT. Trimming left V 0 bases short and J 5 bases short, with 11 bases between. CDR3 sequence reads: CASSYSLGVHEQYF. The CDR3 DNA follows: TGTGCCAGCAGTTACTCACTAGGCGTCCACGAGCAGTACTTC.

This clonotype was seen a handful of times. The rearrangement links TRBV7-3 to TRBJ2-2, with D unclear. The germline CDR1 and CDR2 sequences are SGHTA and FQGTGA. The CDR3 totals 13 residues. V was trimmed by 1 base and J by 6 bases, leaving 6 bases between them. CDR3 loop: CASSLNWAGELFF. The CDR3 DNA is TGTGCCAGCAGCTTAAACTGGGCCGGGGAGCTGTTTTTT.

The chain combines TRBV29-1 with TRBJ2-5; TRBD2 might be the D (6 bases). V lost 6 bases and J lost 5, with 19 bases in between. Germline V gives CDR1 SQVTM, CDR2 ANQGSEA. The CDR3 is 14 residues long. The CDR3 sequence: CSVPRGFRGETQYF. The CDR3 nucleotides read TGCAGCGTCCCCCGGGGGTTCCGGGGCGAGACCCAGTACTTC.

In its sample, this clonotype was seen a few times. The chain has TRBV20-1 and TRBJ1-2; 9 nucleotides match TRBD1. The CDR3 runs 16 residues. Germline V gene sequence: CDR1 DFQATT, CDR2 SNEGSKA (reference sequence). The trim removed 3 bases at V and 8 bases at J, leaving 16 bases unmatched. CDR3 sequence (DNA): TGCAGTGCTAGCCCCCATCTGGGACAGGGAGTGCGGGGCTACACCTTC. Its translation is CSASPHLGQGVRGYTF.

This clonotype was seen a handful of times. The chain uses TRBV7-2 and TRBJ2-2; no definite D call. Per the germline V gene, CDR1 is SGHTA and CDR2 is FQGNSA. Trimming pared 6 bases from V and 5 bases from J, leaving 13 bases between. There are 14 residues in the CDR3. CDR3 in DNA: TGTGCCAGCAGTTCCAGGAGAATAACCGGGGAGCTGTTTTTT. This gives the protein CASSSRRITGELFF.

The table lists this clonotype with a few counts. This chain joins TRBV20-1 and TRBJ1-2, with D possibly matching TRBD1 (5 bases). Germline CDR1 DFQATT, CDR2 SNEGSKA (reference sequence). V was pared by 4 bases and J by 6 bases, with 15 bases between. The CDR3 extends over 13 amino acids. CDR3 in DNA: TGCAGTGCTATAAATACAGGAGCCCATGGCTACACCTTC. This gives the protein CSAINTGAHGYTF.

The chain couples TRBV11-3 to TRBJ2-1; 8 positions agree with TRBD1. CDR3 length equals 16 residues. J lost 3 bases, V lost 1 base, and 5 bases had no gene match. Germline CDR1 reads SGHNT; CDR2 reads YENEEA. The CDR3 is CASSLGTGFVYNEQFF. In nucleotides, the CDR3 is TGTGCCAGCAGCTTAGGGACAGGGTTCGTCTACAATGAGCAGTTCTTC.

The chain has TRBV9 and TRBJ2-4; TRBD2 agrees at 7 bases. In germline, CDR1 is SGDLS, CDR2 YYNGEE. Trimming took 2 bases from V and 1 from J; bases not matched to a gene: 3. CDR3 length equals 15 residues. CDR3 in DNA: TGTGCCAGCAGCGTGTGGGGGGGGGCCAAAAACATTCAGTACTTC. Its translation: CASSVWGGAKNIQYF.

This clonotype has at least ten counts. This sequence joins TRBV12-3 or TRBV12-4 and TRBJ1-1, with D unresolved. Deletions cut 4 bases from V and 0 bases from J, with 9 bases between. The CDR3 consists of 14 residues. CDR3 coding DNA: TGTGCCAGCAGTTCTTCAGGCATGAACACTGAAGCTTTCTTT. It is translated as CASSSSGMNTEAFF.

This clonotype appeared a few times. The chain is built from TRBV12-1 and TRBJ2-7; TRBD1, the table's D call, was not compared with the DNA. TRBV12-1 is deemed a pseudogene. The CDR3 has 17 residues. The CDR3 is CASSLVMGQSPSYEQYF. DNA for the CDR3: TGTGCCAGCAGCTTGGTGATGGGACAGAGCCCTTCCTACGAGCAGTACTTC.

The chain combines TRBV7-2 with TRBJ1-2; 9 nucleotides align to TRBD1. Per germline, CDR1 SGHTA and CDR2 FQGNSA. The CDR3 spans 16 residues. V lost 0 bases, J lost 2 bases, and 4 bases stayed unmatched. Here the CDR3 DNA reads TGTGCCAGCAGCTTAGCTTCAGGACAGGGGAACTATGGCTACACCTTC. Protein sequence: CASSLASGQGNYGYTF.

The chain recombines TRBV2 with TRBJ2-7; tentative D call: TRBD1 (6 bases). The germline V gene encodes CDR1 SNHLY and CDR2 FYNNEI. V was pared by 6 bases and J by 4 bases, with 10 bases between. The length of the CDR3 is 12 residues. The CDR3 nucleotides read TGTGCCAGCAGGGTGGACAGTTACGAGCAGTACTTC. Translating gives CASRVDSYEQYF. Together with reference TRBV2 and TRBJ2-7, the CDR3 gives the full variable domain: EPEVTQTPSHQVTQMGQEVILRCVPISNHLYFYWYRQILGQKVEFLVSFYNNEISEKSEIFDDQFSVERPDGSNFTLKIRSTKLEDSAMYFCASRVDSYEQYFGPGTRLTVT.

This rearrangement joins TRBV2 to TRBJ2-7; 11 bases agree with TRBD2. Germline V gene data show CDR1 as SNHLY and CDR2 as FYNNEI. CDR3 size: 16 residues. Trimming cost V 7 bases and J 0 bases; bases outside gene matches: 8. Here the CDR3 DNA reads TGTGCCAGCATAAGGGTAGCGGGAGGGAACTCCTACGAGCAGTACTTC. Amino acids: CASIRVAGGNSYEQYF. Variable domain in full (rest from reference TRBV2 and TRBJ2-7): EPEVTQTPSHQVTQMGQEVILRCVPISNHLYFYWYRQILGQKVEFLVSFYNNEISEKSEIFDDQFSVERPDGSNFTLKIRSTKLEDSAMYFCASIRVAGGNSYEQYFGPGTRLTVT.

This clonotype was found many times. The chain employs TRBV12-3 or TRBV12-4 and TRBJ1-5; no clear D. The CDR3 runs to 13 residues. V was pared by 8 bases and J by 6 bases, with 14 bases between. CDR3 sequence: CASGTLRTQPQHF. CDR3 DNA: TGTGCCAGCGGAACCCTTAGAACTCAGCCCCAGCATTTT.

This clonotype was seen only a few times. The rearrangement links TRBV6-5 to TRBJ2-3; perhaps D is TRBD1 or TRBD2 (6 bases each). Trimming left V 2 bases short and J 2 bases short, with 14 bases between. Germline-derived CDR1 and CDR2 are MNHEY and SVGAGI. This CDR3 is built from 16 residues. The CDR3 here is CASSYGDRGVTDTQYF. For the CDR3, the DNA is TGTGCCAGCAGTTACGGGGATAGGGGGGTCACAGATACGCAGTATTTT.

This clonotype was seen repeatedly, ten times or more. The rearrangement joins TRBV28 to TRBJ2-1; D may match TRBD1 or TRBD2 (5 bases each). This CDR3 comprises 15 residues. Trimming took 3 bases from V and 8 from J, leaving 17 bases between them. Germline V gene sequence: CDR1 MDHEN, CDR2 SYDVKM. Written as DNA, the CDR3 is TGTGCCAGCAGTTTGGGACGCGCCATGGCGGATGAGCAGTTCTTC. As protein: CASSLGRAMADEQFF.